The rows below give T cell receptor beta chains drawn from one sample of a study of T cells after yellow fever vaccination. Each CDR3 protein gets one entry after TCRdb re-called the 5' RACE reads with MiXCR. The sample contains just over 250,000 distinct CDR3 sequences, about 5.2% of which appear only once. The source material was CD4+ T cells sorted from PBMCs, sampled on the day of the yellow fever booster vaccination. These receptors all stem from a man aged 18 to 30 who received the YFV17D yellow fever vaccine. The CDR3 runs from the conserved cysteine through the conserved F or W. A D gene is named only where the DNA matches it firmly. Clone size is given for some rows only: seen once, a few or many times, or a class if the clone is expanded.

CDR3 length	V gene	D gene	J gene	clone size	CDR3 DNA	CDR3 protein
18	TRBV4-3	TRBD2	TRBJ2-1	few	TGCGCCAGCAGCCAAGAAATGGTAGCGGGGGGGGCCCACAATGAGCAGTTCTTC	CASSQEMVAGGAHNEQFF
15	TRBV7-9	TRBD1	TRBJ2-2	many	TGTGCCAGCAGCAGCCGGGACAGCTACACCGGGGAGCTGTTTTTT	CASSSRDSYTGELFF
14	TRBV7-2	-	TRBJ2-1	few	TGTGCCAGCAGCTTATTCTCCGACTACAATGAGCAGTTCTTC	CASSLFSDYNEQFF
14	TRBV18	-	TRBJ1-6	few	TGTGCCAGCTCACTAAACAACAGGGCTGCACCCCTCCACTTT	CASSLNNRAAPLHF
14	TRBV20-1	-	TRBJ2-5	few	TGCAGTGCTAGAGGTACAGGGCGCCGGGAGACCCAGTACTTC	CSARGTGRRETQYF
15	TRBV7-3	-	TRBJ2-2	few	TGTGCCAGCGGCCCCGGGGGGCCCGACACCGGGGAGCTGTTTTTT	CASGPGGPDTGELFF
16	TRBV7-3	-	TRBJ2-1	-	TGTGCCAGCAGCCCCACGCTTGGGGGGGCCGGGGATGAGCAGTTCTTC	CASSPTLGGAGDEQFF
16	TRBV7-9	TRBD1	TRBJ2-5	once	TGTGCCAGCAGCCCCCGGACAGGGGGCTACCAAGAGACCCAGTACTTC	CASSPRTGGYQETQYF
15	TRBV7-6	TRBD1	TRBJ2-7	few	TGTGCCAGCAGCTTAAACCCGGGGACAGGGTACGAGCAGTACTTC	CASSLNPGTGYEQYF
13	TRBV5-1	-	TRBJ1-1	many	TGCGCCAGCAGCTTGGACCCGAACACTGAAGCTTTCTTT	CASSLDPNTEAFF
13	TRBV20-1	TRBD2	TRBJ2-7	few	TGCAGTGCCAGACTAGCGGGGGCCCACGAGCAGTACTTC	CSARLAGAHEQYF
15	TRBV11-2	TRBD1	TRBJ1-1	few	TGTGCCAGCAGCTCCCAGACAGGGGTGAACACTGAAGCTTTCTTT	CASSSQTGVNTEAFF
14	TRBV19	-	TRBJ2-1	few	TGTGCCAGTAGCCTAGGGGAAGCCTACAATGAGCAGTTCTTC	CASSLGEAYNEQFF
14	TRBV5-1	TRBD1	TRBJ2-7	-	TGCGCCAGCGGCGGACAGGGACATTCTTACGAGCAGTACTTC	CASGGQGHSYEQYF
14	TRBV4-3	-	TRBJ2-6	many	TGCGCCAGCAGCCTAATTTTTGGGGCCAACGTCCTGACTTTC	CASSLIFGANVLTF
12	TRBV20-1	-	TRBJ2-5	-	TGCAGTGCTAGACAAGCACAAGAGACCCAGTACTTC	CSARQAQETQYF
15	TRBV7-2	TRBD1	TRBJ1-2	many	TGTGCCAGCAGCTTAGTTACAGGGGAAAACTATGGCTACACCTTC	CASSLVTGENYGYTF